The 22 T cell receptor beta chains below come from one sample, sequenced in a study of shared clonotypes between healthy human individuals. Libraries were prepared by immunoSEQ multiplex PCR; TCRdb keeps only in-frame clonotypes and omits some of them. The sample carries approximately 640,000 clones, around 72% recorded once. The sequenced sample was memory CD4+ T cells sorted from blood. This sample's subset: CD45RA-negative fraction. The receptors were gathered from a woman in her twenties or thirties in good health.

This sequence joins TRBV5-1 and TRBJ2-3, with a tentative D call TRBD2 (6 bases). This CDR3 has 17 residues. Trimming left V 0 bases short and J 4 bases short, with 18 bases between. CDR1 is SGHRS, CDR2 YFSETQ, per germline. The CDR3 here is CASSLAIGGPLSDTQYF. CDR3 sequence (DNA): TGCGCCAGCAGCTTGGCCATCGGAGGGCCGTTGTCAGATACGCAGTATTTT.

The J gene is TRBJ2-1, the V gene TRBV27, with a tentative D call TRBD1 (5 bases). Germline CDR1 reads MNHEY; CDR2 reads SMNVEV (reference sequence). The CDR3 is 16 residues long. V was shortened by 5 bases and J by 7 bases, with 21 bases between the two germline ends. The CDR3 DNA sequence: TGTGCCAGCAGTATTCGGACACTGGATTTGGGGAATGAGCAGTTCTTC. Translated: CASSIRTLDLGNEQFF.

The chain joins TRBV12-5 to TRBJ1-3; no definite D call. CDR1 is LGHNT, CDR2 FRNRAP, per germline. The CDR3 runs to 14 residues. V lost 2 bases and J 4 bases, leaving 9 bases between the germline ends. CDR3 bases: TGTGCTAGTGGTTTGAGCGACCCCGGAAACACCATATATTTT. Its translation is CASGLSDPGNTIYF.

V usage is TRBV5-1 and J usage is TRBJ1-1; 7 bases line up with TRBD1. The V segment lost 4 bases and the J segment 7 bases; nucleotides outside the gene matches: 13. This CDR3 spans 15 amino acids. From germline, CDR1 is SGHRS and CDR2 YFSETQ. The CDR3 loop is CASSPTTISGGEAFF. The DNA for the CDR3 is TGCGCCAGCAGCCCAACGACCATCTCAGGGGGTGAAGCTTTCTTT.

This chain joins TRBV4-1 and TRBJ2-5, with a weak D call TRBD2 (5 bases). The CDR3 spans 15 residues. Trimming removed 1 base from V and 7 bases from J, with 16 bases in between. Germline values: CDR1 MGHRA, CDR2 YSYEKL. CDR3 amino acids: CASSQVGQVEGTQYF. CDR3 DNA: TGCGCCAGCAGCCAAGTAGGTCAGGTCGAGGGGACCCAGTACTTC.

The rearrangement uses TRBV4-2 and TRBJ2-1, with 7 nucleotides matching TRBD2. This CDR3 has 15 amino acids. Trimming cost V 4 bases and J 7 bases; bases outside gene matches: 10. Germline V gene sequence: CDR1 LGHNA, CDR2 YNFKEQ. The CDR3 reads CASSRGEGSINEQFF. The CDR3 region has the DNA TGTGCCAGCAGCCGGGGGGAGGGCTCGATAAATGAGCAGTTCTTC.

CDR3 sequence: CASSEGRGAGELFF. The CDR3 DNA is TGTGCCAGCAGTGAGGGACGAGGGGCCGGGGAGCTGTTTTTT. V is TRBV2 and J is TRBJ2-2; D tentatively fits TRBD1 or TRBD2 (5 bases each). The CDR3 loop spans 14 amino acids. Trimming removed 3 bases from V and 6 bases from J, with 11 bases in between. CDR1 is SNHLY and CDR2 is FYNNEI in the germline V gene.

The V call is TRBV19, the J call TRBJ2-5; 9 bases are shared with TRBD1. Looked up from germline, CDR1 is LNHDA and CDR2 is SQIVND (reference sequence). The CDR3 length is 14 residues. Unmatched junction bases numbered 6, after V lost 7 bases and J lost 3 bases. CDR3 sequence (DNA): TGTGCCAGTAAAGGGAGGACAGGGGAAGAGACCCAGTACTTC. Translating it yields CASKGRTGEETQYF.

For the CDR3, the DNA is TGCGCCAGCAGCTTCTTCTACGCACCCAATGAGCAGTTCTTC. Translated: CASSFFYAPNEQFF. J is TRBJ2-1 and V is TRBV5-1; D is uncertain. Trimming shortened V by 2 bases and J by 6 bases, and 12 bases separated the two germline ends. Germline CDR1 and CDR2: SGHRS and YFSETQ. The CDR3 covers 14 residues. The full variable domain, in which reference TRBV5-1 and TRBJ2-1 provide the parts outside the CDR3, is KAGVTQTPRYLIKTRGQQVTLSCSPISGHRSVSWYQQTPGQGLQFLFEYFSETQRNKGNFPGRFSGRQFSNSRSEMNVSTLELGDSALYLCASSFFYAPNEQFFGPGTRLTVL.

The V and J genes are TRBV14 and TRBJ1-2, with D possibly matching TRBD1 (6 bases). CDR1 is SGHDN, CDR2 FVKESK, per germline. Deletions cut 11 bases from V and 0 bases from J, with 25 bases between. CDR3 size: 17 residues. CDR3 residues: CARKRGAGAIANYGYTF. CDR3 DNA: TGTGCCCGCAAGAGGGGGGCGGGGGCGATAGCTAACTATGGCTACACCTTC.

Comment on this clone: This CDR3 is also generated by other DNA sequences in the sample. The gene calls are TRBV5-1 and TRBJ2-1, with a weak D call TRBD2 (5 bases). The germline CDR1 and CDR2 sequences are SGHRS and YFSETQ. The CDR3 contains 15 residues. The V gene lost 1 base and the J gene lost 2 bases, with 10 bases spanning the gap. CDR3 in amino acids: CASSLSSGAYNEQFF. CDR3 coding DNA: TGCGCCAGCAGCTTGTCCAGCGGAGCCTACAATGAGCAGTTCTTC.

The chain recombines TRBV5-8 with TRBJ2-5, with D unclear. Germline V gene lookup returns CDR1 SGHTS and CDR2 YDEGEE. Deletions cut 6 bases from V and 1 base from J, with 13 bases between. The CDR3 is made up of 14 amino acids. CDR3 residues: CASTGPRVQETQYF. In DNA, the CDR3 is TGTGCCAGCACCGGCCCCCGCGTCCAAGAGACCCAGTACTTC.

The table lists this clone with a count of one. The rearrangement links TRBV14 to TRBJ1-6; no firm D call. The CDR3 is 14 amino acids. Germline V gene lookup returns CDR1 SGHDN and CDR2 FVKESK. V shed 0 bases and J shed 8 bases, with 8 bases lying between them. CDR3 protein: CASSQELTHSPLHF. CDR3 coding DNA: TGTGCCAGCAGCCAAGAACTGACCCATTCACCCCTCCACTTT.

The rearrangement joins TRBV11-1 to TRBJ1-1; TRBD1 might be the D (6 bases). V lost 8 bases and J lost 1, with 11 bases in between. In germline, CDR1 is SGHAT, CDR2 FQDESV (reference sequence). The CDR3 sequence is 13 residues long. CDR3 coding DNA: TGTGCCAGCGGGGGCCGACCGAACACTGAAGCTTTCTTT. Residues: CASGGRPNTEAFF.

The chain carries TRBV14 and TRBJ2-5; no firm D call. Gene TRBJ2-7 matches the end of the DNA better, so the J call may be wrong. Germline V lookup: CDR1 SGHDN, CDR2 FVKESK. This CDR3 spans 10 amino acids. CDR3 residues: CASHPTEQYF. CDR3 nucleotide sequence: TGTGCCAGCCACCCCACCGAGCAGTACTTC.

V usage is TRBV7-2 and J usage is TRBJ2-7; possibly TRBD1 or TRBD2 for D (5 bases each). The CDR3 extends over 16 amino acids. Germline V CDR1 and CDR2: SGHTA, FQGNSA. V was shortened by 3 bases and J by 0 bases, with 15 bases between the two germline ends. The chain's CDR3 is CASSFRGRMTSYEQYF. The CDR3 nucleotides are TGTGCCAGCAGCTTCCGGGGACGGATGACCTCCTACGAGCAGTACTTC.

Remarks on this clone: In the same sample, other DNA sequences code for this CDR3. The CDR3 spells CASSDRQGAGEKLFF. CDR3 coding DNA: TGTGCCAGCAGCGACCGACAGGGGGCAGGGGAAAAACTGTTTTTT. The gene calls are TRBV5-4 and TRBJ1-4; 10 positions agree with TRBD1. V shed 4 bases and J 8 bases; nucleotides not matched to a gene: 8. This CDR3 has 15 residues. Germline CDR1 reads SGHNT; CDR2 reads YYREEE (reference sequence).

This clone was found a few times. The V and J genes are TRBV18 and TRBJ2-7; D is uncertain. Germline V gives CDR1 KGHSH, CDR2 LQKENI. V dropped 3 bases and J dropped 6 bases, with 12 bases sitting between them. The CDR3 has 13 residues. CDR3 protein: CASSPVTKGEQYF. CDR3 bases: TGTGCCAGCTCACCGGTGACAAAAGGCGAGCAGTACTTC.

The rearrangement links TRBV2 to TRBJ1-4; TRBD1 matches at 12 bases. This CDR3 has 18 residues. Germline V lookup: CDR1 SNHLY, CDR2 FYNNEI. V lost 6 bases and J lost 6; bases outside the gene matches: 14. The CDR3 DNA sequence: TGTGCCAGCAGCCTAGGAGGGACAGGGGGCGGAATCTATGAAAAACTGTTTTTT. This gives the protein CASSLGGTGGGIYEKLFF.

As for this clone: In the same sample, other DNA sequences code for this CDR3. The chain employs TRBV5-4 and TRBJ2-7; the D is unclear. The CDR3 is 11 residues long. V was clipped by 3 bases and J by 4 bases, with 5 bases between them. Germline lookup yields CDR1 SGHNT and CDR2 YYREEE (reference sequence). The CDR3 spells CASSSIYEQYF. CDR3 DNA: TGTGCCAGCAGCTCAATATACGAGCAGTACTTC.

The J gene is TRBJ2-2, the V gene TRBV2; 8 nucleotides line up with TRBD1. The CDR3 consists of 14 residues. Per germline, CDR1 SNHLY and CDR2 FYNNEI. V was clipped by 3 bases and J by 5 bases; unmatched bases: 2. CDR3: CASSDRGLTGELFF. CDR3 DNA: TGTGCCAGCAGTGACAGGGGGCTAACCGGGGAGCTGTTTTTT.

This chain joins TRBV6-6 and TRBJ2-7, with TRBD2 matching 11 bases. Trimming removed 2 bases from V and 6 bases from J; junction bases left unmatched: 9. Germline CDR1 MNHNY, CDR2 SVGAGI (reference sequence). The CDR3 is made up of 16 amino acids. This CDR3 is CASSYTRLAGPTEQYF. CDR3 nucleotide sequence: TGTGCCAGCAGTTACACCCGACTAGCGGGGCCGACCGAGCAGTACTTC.